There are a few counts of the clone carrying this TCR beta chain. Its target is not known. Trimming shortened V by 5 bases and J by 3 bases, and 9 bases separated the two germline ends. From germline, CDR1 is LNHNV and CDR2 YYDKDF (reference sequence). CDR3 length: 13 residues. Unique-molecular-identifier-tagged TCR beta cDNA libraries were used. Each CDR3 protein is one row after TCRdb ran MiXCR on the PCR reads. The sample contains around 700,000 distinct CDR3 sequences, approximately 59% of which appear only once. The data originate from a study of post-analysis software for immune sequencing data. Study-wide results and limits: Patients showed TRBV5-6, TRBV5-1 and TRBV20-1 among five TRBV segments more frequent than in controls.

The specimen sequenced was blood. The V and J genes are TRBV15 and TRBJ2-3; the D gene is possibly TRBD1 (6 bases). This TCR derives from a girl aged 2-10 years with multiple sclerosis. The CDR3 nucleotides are TGTGCCACCAGCTTACAGGGTACAGATACGCAGTATTTT. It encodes CATSLQGTDTQYF.